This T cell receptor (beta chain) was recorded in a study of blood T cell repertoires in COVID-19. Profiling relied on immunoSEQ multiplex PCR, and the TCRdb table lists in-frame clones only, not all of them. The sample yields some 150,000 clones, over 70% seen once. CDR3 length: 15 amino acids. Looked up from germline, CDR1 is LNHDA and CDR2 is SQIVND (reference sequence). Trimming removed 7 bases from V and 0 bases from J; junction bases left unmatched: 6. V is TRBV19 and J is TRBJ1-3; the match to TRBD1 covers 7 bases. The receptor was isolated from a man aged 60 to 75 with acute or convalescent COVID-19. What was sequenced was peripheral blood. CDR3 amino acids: CASIPGTASGNTIYF. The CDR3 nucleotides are TGTGCCAGTATCCCGGGGACAGCCTCTGGAAACACCATATATTTT.